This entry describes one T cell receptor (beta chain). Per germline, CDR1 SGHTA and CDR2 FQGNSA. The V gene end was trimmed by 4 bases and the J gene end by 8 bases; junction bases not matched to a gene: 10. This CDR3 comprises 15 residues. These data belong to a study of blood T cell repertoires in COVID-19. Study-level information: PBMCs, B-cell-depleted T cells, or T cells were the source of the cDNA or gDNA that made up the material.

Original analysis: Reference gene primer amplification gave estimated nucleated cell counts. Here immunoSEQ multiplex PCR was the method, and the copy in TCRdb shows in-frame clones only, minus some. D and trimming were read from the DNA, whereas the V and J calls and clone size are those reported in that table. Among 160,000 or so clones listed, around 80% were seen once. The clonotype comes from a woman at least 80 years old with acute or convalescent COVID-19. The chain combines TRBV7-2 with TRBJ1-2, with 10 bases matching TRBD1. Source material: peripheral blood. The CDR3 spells CASSSYPGQGQGYTF. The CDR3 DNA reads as TGTGCCAGCAGCTCGTACCCGGGACAGGGGCAGGGCTACACCTTC. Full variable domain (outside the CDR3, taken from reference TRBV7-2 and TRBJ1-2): GAGVSQSPSNKVTEKGKDVELRCDPISGHTALYWYRQSLGQGLEFLIYFQGNSAPDKSGLPSDRFSAERTGGSVSTLTIQRTQQEDSAVYLCASSSYPGQGQGYTFGSGTRLTVV.